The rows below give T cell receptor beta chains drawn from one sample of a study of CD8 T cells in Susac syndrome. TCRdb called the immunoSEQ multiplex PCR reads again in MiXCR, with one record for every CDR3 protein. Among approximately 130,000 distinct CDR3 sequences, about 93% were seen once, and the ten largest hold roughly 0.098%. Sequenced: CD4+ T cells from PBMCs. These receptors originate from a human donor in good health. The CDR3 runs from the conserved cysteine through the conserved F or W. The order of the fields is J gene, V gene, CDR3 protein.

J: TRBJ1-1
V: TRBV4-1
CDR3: CASRQGFGTEAFF

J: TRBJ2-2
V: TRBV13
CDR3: CASSLSSSYGELFF

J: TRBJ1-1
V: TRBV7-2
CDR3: CASSFELNTEAFF

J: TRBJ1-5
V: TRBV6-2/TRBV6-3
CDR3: CASSATSGGINQPQHF

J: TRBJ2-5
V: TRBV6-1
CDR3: CASTGRGVRPDRGAEETQYF

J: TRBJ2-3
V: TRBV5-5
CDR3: CASSLFGFPEADTQYF

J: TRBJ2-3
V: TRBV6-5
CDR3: CASSLTRGTDTQYF

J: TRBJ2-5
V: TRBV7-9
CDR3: CASSLNLDPRRQTQYF

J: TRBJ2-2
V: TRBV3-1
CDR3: CASVKGGGTGELFF

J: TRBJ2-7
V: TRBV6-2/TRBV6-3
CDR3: CASSYGPRTYEQYF

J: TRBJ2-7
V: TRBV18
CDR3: CASSGTGVSYEQYF

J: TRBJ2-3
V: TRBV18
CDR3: CASSSDRTSTDTQYF

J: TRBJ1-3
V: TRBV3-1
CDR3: CASSHEGNTIYF

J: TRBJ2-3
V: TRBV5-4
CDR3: CASSLGGLRSTDTQYF

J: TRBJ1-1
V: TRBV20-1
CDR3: CSARTGNTEAFF

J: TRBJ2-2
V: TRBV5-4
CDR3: CASSRDLPWGELFF

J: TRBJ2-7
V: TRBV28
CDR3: CASSLPLGSPYEQYF

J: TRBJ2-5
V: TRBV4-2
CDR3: CASSSGGVAGGWETQYF

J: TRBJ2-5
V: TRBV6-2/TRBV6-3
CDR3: CASSYVRVVETQYF

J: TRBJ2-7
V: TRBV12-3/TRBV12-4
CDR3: CASSLREAGYEQYF

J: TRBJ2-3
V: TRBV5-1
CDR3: CASSLAGGDADTQYF

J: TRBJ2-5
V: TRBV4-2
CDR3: CASSQDESGTSGRETQYF

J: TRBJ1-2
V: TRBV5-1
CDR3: CASSSGQTYGYTF

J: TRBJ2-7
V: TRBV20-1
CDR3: CSARGPSAGLTSYEQYF

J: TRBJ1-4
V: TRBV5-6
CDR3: CASSLRSPDEKLFF

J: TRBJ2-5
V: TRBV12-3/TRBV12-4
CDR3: CASRETSGGETQYF

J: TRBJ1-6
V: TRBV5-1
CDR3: CASSLSGNSPLHF

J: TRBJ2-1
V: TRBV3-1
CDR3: CASSQDGQSYNEQFF

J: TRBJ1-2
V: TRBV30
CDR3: CAWKGAGYGYTF

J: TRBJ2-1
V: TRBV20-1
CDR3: CSATGTSVEQFF

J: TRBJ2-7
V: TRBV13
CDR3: CASSLSDTAYEQYF

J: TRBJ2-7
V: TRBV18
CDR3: CASSPRDGHYEQYF

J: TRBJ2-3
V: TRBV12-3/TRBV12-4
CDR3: CASSLLLSGTDTQYF

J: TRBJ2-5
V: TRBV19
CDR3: CASRDRGQETQYF

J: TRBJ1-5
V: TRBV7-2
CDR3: CASSLRQGTSPQHF

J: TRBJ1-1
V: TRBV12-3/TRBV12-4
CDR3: CASSTPSRPKAFF

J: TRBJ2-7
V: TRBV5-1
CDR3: CASSSAGLAGFNEQYF

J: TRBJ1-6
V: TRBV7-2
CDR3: CASSFGSYNSPLHF

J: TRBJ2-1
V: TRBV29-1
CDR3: CSVTASRNEQFF

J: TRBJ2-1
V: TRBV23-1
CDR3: CASSPLRTPPHNEQFF

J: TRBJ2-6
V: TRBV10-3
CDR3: CAIRDISGANVLTF

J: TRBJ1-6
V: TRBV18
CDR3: CASSLEENSPLHF

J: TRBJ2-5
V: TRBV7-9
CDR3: CASSPGTTGGETQYF

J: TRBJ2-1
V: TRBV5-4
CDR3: CASSLDGLAGAYNEQFF

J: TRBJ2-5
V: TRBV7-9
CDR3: CASSLQVGGETQYF

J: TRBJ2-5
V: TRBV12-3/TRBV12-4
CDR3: CASSHVRGIQETQYF

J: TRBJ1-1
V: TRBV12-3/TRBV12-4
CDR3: CASSRQGWETEAFF

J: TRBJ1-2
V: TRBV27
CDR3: CASGQPRDSTNYGYTF

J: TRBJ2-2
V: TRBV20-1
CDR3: CSANLAGDNTGELFF

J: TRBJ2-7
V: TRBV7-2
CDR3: CASITSGAGSDYEQYF

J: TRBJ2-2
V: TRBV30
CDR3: CAWSTSGANTGELFF

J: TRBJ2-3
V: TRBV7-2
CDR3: CASSPPWGSGPSADTQYF